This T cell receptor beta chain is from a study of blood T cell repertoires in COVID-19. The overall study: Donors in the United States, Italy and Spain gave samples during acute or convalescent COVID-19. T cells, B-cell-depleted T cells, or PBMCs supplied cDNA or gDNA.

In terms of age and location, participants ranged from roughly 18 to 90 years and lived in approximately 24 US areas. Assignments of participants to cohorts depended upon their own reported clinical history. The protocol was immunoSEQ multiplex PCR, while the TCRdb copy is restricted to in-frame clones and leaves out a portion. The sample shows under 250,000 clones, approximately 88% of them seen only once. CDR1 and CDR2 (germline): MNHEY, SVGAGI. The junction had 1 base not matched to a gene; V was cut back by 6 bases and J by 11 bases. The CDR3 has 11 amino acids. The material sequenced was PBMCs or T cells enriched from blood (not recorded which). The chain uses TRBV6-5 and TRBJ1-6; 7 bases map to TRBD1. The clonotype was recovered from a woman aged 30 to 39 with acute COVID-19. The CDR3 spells CASRTGPPLHF. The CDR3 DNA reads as TGTGCCAGCAGGACAGGGCCACCCCTCCACTTT.